What follows are 8 T cell receptor beta chains derived from one specimen sequenced in a study of cytomegalovirus exposure and HLA in healthy donors. Sequenced by immunoSEQ multiplex PCR; TCRdb stores in-frame clones only, minus some. The sample has approximately 170,000 clones; about 89% are singletons. Sequencing was done on a sample of PBMCs. The receptors originated from a woman under 30 in good health and CMV-seropositive.

The genes are TRBV9 and TRBJ2-7; a weak D match, TRBD2 (5 bases). V lost 2 bases and J 3 bases, leaving 15 bases between the germline ends. This CDR3 has 15 residues. Germline-derived CDR1 and CDR2 are SGDLS and YYNGEE. In DNA, the CDR3 is TGTGCCAGCAGCGTCCCCACTAGGCCCGACTACGAGCAGTACTTC. This translates into CASSVPTRPDYEQYF.

This clone was seen only once. The chain has TRBV2 and TRBJ1-3; D is possibly TRBD1 (5 bases). The germline V and J ends were trimmed by 6 bases and 1 base, with 19 bases remaining between them. Germline lookup yields CDR1 SNHLY and CDR2 FYNNEI. CDR3 size: 17 residues. The CDR3 sequence: CASRLRSNGGSGNTIYF. CDR3 nucleotides: TGTGCCAGCAGGTTGAGGTCCAACGGGGGGTCTGGAAACACCATATATTTT.

This chain joins TRBV29-1 and TRBJ2-2, with 16 bases that match TRBD2. Losses at the gene ends were 4 bases for V and 1 base for J; bases not matched to a gene: 6. CDR1 and CDR2 (germline): SQVTM, ANQGSEA. The CDR3 runs to 18 residues. The CDR3 DNA follows: TGCAGCGTTGCGGGACTAGCGGGAGGGCTGGTGAACACCGGGGAGCTGTTTTTT. Protein: CSVAGLAGGLVNTGELFF.

V is TRBV12-5 and J is TRBJ2-7; D remains unclear. V was shortened by 5 bases and J by 2 bases, with 19 bases between the two germline ends. Germline CDR1 LGHNT, CDR2 FRNRAP. This CDR3 is 16 amino acids long. The CDR3 region is CASGPPILSPTYEQYF. In nucleotides, the CDR3 is TGTGCTAGTGGTCCACCAATCCTAAGCCCCACCTACGAGCAGTACTTC.

The chain links TRBV19 to TRBJ2-7, with D tentatively TRBD2 (5 bases). The CDR3 covers 14 residues. CDR1 LNHDA and CDR2 SQIVND come from the germline V gene (reference sequence). V was clipped by 1 base and J by 1 base, with 8 bases between them. The CDR3 region has the DNA TGTGCCAGTAGTATAGCCAGGACTTCCTACGAGCAGTACTTC. Encoded protein: CASSIARTSYEQYF.

The chain has TRBV7-2 and TRBJ1-2, with 7 bases fitting TRBD1. Trimming took 5 bases from V and 8 from J; bases not matched to a gene: 8. Germline CDR1 and CDR2: SGHTA and FQGNSA. CDR3 length equals 13 residues. The CDR3: CASSTGTGAGYTF. The CDR3 nucleotides are TGTGCCAGCAGCACAGGCACAGGGGCAGGCTACACCTTC. Variable domain in full (rest from reference TRBV7-2 and TRBJ1-2): GAGVSQSPSNKVTEKGKDVELRCDPISGHTALYWYRQSLGQGLEFLIYFQGNSAPDKSGLPSDRFSAERTGGSVSTLTIQRTQQEDSAVYLCASSTGTGAGYTFGSGTRLTVV.

This chain joins TRBV19 and TRBJ1-1, with 11 bases fitting TRBD1. Per germline, CDR1 LNHDA and CDR2 SQIVND (reference sequence). CDR3 size: 15 residues. Losses at the gene ends were 2 bases for V and 7 bases for J; bases not matched to a gene: 6. The CDR3 sequence is CASSIPRTGGGEAFF. DNA for the CDR3: TGTGCCAGTAGTATACCCCGGACAGGGGGCGGTGAAGCTTTCTTT.

The V and J genes are TRBV5-1 and TRBJ1-1, with unresolved D. The V end lost 3 bases, the J end lost 6 bases, and 12 bases lay between the germline ends. Germline-derived CDR1 and CDR2 are SGHRS and YFSETQ. The CDR3 loop spans 13 amino acids. The CDR3 reads CASSSFAVSEAFF. DNA for the CDR3: TGCGCCAGCAGCTCTTTCGCGGTGTCTGAAGCTTTCTTT.